What follows describes a single T cell receptor (beta chain). This clone was counted a few times. No antigen is known for it. Base qualities are not recorded, but no much larger clone differs from it by a single base. The entry originates in a study of beta chain features in type 1 diabetes (dated by TCRdb to the late 2010s). For the study in its entirety: Patients and healthy donors did not differ in mean age, gender distribution, total cell number or subset yield. The study compared TCRB repertoires of sorted circulating CD4+ T cell subsets between recently diagnosed type 1 diabetes patients and matched healthy donors. Regulatory and stem cell-like memory subsets were obtained from only 8 patients and roughly eight healthy donors, while naive and central memory subsets were obtained from all 30 or so donors. A total of approximately 100 million sorted cells were examined across all samples, and the number of cells per subset was strongly correlated with RNA yield.

What the work shows at the level of the full study, not this receptor alone: Patients with type 1 diabetes made fewer insertions and deleted more nucleotides at VDJ recombination sites, implying thymic rearrangement abnormalities. A moderate but significant shortening of TCRB CDR3 length was observed in type 1 diabetes patients in all four CD4+ subsets. The naive, central memory and regulatory TCRB repertoires appeared to resemble one another more closely among patients than among healthy donors. PCR might favor shorter templates, but patient and control samples were amplified and corrected together, so any skew would affect both groups equally. Sequencing cDNA rather than genomic DNA could over-represent highly expressing activated cells, although activation and CD3 levels did not differ between groups. Only small numbers of individuals were included in the HLA sub-analyses, which left unresolved whether HLA type had any influence on TCRB rearrangement.

The entire isolated RNA was reverse transcribed using the High Capacity cDNA Reverse Transcription Kit, and thus expressed TCRB transcripts were sequenced. Naive, central memory and regulatory T cell samples underwent deep immunoSEQ sequencing, averaging around 4 million total reads per sample. Sorted cells were lysed in RLT buffer, and RNA was extracted using DNase-treated RNeasy Micro or Mini kits according to cell number. To prevent cross-contamination, every cell subset was processed on its own, while patient and healthy donor samples were processed together. Using the immunoSEQ multiplex PCR, TCRB sequences were amplified from cDNA into 87-bp fragments spanning the CDR3 region. Amplicons were sequenced on the Illumina HiSeq platform. As for how the authors treated the data: Synthetic template baselines were used to correct PCR bias computationally, reads within Hamming distance 2 were collapsed, and singletons that could not be merged were discarded. By aligning reads against IMGT, V, D and J genes, CDR3 length, and insertions or deletions at six rearrangement sites were assigned. Within each subset, clonotype counts were normalized to sorted cell number, after which true diversity and Gini coefficients were computed with the tcR R package. The overlap coefficient, calculated on TCRB nucleotide sequences, was used to measure repertoire sharing. The table was pulled from immuneACCESS by TCRdb, which kept in-frame rearrangements only. Such tables lose some clones; where checked, under half of the loss comes from unresolved V genes, and the rest has no known cause. Clone size and the V and J calls come from that table; the DNA yielded D and trimming. This sample gives about 290,000 clones in total; 7.5% to 9.5% of them show up just once. The ten largest clones capture more than 0.8% of the sample.

Each donor gave one peripheral blood draw, approximately 0.11 L on average, collected into heparinised tubes. Using a panel that included CD45RO, CCR7, CD25, CD127, CD95 and CD27, naive, central memory, regulatory and stem cell-like memory CD4+ T cells were sorted on a BD FACSAria II. Purity was above 95% for every sorted population. Right away, PBMCs were isolated by Lymphoprep density gradient centrifugation and were stained directly, with no culture step. Samples were stained and sorted in pairs, with one healthy donor and one patient per experiment, so that batch effects were minimized. V is shortened by 0 bases, J by 2 bases, and the region joining them spans 11 bases. The CDR3 sequence holds 15 residues, the cysteine and phenylalanine included. Only CDR3 DNA is held: 45 bases, read in frame from base 1. Per the germline V gene, SGDLS is the CDR1 and YYNGEE is the CDR2.

The TCR originated in a woman under 30 in good health. The sample comprised central memory CD4+ T cells from blood. The chain is assembled from TRBV9 and TRBJ2-5, with a weak D call of TRBD1 (6 bases match). The CDR3 region reads CASSVDQGYQETQYF. The nucleotide sequence is TGTGCCAGCAGCGTAGATCAGGGGTATCAAGAGACCCAGTACTTC. Outside the CDR3, residues come from the reference TRBV9 and TRBJ2-5 proteins, so the full variable domain is: DSGVTQTPKHLITATGQRVTLRCSPRSGDLSVYWYQQSLDQGLQFLIQYYNGEERAKGNILERFSAQQFPDLHSELNLSSLELGDSALYFCASSVDQGYQETQYFGPGTRLLVL.